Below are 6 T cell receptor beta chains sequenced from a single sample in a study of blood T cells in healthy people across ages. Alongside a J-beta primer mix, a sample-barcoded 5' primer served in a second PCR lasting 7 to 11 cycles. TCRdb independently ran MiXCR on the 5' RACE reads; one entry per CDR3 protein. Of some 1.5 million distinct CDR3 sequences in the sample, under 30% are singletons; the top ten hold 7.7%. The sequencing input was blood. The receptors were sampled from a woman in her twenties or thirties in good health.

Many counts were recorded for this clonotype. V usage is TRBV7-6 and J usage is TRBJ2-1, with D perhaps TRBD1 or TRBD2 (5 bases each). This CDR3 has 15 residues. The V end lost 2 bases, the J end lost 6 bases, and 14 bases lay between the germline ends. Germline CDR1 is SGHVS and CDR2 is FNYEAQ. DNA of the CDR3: TGTGCCAGCAGCTTATTTGGGACGTTCGGCAATGAGCAGTTCTTC. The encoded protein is CASSLFGTFGNEQFF.

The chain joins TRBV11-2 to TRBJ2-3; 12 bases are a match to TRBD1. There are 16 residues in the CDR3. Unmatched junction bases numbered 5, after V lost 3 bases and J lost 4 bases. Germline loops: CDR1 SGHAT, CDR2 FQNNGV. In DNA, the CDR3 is TGTGCCAGCAGCTTTGGGGACAGGGGGCTATCAGATACGCAGTATTTT. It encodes CASSFGDRGLSDTQYF.

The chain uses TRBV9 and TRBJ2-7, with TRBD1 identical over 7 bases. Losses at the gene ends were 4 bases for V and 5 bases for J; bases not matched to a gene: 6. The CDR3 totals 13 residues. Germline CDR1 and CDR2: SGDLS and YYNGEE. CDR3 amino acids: CASSPQGNHEQYF. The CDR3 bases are TGTGCCAGCAGCCCACAGGGGAACCACGAGCAGTACTTC.

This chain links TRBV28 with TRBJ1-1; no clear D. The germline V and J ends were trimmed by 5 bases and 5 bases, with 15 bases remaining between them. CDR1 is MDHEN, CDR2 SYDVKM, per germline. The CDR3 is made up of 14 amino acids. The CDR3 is CASSLPNRITEAFF. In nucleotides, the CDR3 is TGTGCCAGCAGTCTCCCCAATAGGATTACTGAAGCTTTCTTT. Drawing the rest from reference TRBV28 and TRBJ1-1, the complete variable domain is DVKVTQSSRYLVKRTGEKVFLECVQDMDHENMFWYRQDPGLGLRLIYFSYDVKMKEKGDIPEGYSVSREKKERFSLILESASTNQTSMYLCASSLPNRITEAFFGQGTRLTVV.

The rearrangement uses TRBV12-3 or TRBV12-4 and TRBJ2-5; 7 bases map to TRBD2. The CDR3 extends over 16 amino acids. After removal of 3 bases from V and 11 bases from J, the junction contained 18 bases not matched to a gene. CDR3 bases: TGTGCCAGCAGTTTGGGAGGGAGTACGTCCTACAATGAGCAGTACTTC. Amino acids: CASSLGGSTSYNEQYF.

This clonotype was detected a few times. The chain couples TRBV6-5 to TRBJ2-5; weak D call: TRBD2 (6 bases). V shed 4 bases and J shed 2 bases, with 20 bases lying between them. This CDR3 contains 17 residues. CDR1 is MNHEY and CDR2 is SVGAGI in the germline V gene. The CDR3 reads CASSSGRISRGQETQYF. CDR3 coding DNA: TGTGCCAGCAGTTCGGGACGGATATCTCGGGGGCAAGAGACCCAGTACTTC.